This TCR beta chain comes out of a study of shared clonotypes between healthy human individuals. Study results and limitations: Naive subsets generally exceeded memory subsets in estimated richness.

A word on this clone: Antigen unknown.

CDR3 length: 19 residues. Germline trimming cut 5 bases from V and 2 bases from J; bases unmatched to any gene: 14. Germline-derived CDR1 and CDR2 are SGHVS and FNYEAQ. Only in-frame clones appear in the TCRdb table, and some are missing; sequencing was by immunoSEQ multiplex PCR. This table has some 2.1 million clones, about 95% appearing once. Naive-designated CD8 cells lacked CD45RO, were positively enriched for CCR7, and omitted terminally differentiated effector memory CD45RA+ cells. This sequence joins TRBV7-6 and TRBJ2-1, with TRBD1 identical over 11 bases. The sequence was collected from a man younger than 30 in good health. The specimen was naive CD8+ T cells sorted from blood. The CDR3 loop reads CASSLKTGTGGFAYNEQFF. The CDR3, as DNA: TGTGCCAGCAGCCTTAAAACCGGGACAGGGGGTTTCGCCTACAATGAGCAGTTCTTC.